Each of the 6 T cell receptor beta chains below was sequenced from the same sample in a study of OX40 agonist ivuxolimab in advanced cancers. Profiling relied on immunoSEQ multiplex PCR, and the TCRdb table lists in-frame clones only, not all of them. The sample includes 74,000 or so clones, approximately 81% of them seen just once. The sample here was CD4+ or CD8+ T cells sorted from blood, taken in a trial of the OX40 agonist ivuxolimab. These receptors were taken from an adult with an advanced solid tumor such as melanoma, head and neck, liver or kidney cancer.

V is TRBV6-5 and J is TRBJ2-5; 14 bases map to TRBD2. Germline CDR1 reads MNHEY; CDR2 reads SVGAGI. The V gene end was trimmed by 6 bases and the J gene end by 5 bases; junction bases not matched to a gene: 2. This CDR3 is built from 14 residues. The CDR3: CASRRLAGGETQYF. The CDR3, as DNA: TGTGCCAGCAGGCGACTAGCGGGAGGGGAGACCCAGTACTTC.

V and J are TRBV19 and TRBJ1-1; 11 bases map to TRBD1. CDR1 is LNHDA, CDR2 SQIVND, per germline (reference sequence). CDR3 length: 14 amino acids. Trimming removed 9 bases from V and 0 bases from J; junction bases left unmatched: 3. The CDR3 DNA follows: TGTGCCAGCGGGACAGGGGGATTGAACACTGAAGCTTTCTTT. It translates to CASGTGGLNTEAFF.

This clone was found a few times. V gene TRBV9 combines with J gene TRBJ2-5, with D tentatively TRBD2 (5 bases). CDR3 length: 15 residues. V was shortened by 0 bases and J by 1 base, with 10 bases between the two germline ends. Looked up from germline, CDR1 is SGDLS and CDR2 is YYNGEE. CDR3 coding DNA: TGTGCCAGCAGCGTAGACTTAGCGACCCAAGAGACCCAGTACTTC. Translating it yields CASSVDLATQETQYF.

The chain carries TRBV7-2 and TRBJ1-2; no definite D call. Germline CDR1 and CDR2: SGHTA and FQGNSA. This CDR3 has 14 amino acids. V gave up 1 base and J gave up 1 base, with 7 bases separating them. CDR3 sequence reads: CASSLERGNYGYTF. As DNA, the CDR3 is TGTGCCAGCAGCTTAGAACGGGGTAACTATGGCTACACCTTC.

The chain recombines TRBV6-1 with TRBJ2-1; the match to TRBD2 covers 13 bases. CDR1 MNHNS and CDR2 SASEGT come from the germline V gene. The V and J ends lost 5 bases and 12 bases, in that order; junction bases with no gene match: 10. This CDR3 contains 15 residues. The CDR3 nucleotides are TGTGCCAGCAGTCTCCGGACTAGCGGGAGAGGGGGGCAGTTCTTC. Its protein is CASSLRTSGRGGQFF.

The chain combines TRBV6-5 with TRBJ1-4; TRBD1 aligns across 9 bases. CDR1 is MNHEY, CDR2 SVGAGI, per germline. The CDR3 is 15 amino acids. The junction had 7 bases not matched to a gene; V was cut back by 5 bases and J by 6 bases. CDR3 region: CASSRGDRADEKLFF. CDR3 in DNA: TGTGCCAGCAGTCGGGGGGACAGGGCTGATGAAAAACTGTTTTTT.